In its sample, the clone carrying this T cell receptor beta chain was seen a few times. The sample originates from a study of T-cell memory formation after mild COVID-19. Study background: TCR clusters largely stayed donor specific.

CDR3 size: 12 residues. V lost 3 bases to trimming and J lost 8 bases, with 8 bases between them. Per the germline V gene, CDR1 is SGHKS and CDR2 is YYEKEE (reference sequence). TCRdb re-derived calls from the 5' RACE reads in MiXCR, one entry per CDR3 protein. This table has hundreds of thousands of distinct CDR3 sequences, 16% appearing once. The receptor was isolated from a man between 18 and 35 years old who had mild COVID-19 (a few samples of this study predate the infection). Cell type and time point are not known. The sequenced sample was PBMCs or a T cell subset sorted from them (not recorded which). The chain uses TRBV5-5 and TRBJ1-4; no clear D. The CDR3 protein is CASSSQFEKLFF. Written as DNA, the CDR3 is TGTGCCAGCAGCTCGCAATTCGAAAAACTGTTTTTT.